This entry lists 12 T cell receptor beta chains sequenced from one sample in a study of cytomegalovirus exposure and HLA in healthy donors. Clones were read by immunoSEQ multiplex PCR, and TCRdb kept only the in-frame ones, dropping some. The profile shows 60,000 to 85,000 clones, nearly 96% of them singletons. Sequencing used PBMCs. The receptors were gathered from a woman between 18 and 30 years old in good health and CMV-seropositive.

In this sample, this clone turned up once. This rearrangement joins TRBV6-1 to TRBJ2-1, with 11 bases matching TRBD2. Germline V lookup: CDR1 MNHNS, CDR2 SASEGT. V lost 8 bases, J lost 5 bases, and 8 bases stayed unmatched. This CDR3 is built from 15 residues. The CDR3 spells CASYDFSGRDNEQFF. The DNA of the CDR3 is TGTGCCAGCTACGACTTTAGCGGGAGGGACAATGAGCAGTTCTTC.

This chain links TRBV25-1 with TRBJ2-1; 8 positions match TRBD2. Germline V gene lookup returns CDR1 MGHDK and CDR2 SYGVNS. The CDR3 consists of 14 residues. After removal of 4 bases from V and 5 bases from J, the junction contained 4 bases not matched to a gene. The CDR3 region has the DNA TGTGCCAGCAGTGGGACTAGCTTCCACAATGAGCAGTTCTTC. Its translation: CASSGTSFHNEQFF.

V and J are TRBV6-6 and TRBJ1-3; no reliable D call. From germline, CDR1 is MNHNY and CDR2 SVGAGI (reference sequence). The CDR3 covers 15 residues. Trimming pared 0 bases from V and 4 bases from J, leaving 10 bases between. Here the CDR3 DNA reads TGTGCCAGCAGTTACTCCCCGGGGTCCGGAAACACCATATATTTT. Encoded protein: CASSYSPGSGNTIYF.

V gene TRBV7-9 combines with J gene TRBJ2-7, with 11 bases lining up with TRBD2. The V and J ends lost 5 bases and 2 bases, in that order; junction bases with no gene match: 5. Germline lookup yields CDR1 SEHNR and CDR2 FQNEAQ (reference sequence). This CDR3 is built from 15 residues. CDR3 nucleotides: TGTGCCAGCAGCCCCAGACTAGCGGGGACCTACGAGCAGTACTTC. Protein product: CASSPRLAGTYEQYF.

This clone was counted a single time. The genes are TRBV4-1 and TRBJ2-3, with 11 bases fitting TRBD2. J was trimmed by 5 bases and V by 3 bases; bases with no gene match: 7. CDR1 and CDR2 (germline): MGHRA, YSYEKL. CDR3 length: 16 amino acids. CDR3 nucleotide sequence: TGCGCCAGCAGCCACGTTAGCGGGAGGGCCCTAGATACGCAGTATTTT. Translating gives CASSHVSGRALDTQYF.

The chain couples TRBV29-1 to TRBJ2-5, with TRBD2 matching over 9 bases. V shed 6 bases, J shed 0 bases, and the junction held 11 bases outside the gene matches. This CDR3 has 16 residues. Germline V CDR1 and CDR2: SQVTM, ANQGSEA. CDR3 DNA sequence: TGCAGCGTGGCGAGCGGGAGGCGAACTAACCAAGAGACCCAGTACTTC. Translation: CSVASGRRTNQETQYF. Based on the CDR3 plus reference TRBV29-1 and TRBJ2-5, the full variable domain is SAVISQKPSRDICQRGTSLTIQCQVDSQVTMMFWYRQQPGQSLTLIATANQGSEATYESGFVIDKFPISRPNLTFSTLTVSNMSPEDSSIYLCSVASGRRTNQETQYFGPGTRLLVL.

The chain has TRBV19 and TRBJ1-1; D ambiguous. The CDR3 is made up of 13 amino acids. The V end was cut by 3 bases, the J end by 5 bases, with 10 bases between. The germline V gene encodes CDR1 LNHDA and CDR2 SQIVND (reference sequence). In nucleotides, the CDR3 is TGTGCCAGTAGTATGCGGGTAGGTACTGAAGCTTTCTTT. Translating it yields CASSMRVGTEAFF.

The CDR3, as DNA: TGTGCCAGCAGCTTTCGGAAAACATCGGGACAGACGCAGTTCTTC. Translation gives CASSFRKTSGQTQFF. The gene calls are TRBV11-1 and TRBJ2-1; TRBD1 agrees at 7 bases. Germline loops: CDR1 SGHAT, CDR2 FQDESV (reference sequence). This CDR3 spans 15 amino acids. Germline trimming cut 3 bases from V and 12 bases from J; bases unmatched to any gene: 14.

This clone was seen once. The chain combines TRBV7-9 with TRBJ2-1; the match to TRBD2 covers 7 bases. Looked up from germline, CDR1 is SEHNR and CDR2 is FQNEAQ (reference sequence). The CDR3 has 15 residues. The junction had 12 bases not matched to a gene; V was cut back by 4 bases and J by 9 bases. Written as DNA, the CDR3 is TGTGCCAGCAGCTCCCTTGGGGGAGGGCCTCGTGAGCAGTTCTTC. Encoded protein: CASSSLGGGPREQFF.

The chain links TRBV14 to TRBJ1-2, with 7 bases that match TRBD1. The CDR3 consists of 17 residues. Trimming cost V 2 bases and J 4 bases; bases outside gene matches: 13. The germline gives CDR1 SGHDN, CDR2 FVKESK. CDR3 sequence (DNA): TGTGCCAGCAGCCAACACCACCCACAGGGGCGCCCCTATGGCTACACCTTC. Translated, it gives CASSQHHPQGRPYGYTF.

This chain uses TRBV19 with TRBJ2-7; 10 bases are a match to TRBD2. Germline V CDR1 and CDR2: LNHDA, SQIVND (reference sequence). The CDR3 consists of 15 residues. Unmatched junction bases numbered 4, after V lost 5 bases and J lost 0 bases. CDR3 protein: CASSPGLADSYEQYF. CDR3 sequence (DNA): TGTGCCAGTAGTCCCGGACTAGCGGACTCCTACGAGCAGTACTTC.

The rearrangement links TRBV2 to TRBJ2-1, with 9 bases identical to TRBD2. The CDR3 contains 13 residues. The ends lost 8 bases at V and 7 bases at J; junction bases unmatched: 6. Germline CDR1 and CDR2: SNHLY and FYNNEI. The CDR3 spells CASGTSLSNEQFF. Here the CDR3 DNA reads TGTGCCAGCGGGACTAGCTTAAGTAATGAGCAGTTCTTC. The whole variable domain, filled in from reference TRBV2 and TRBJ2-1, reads EPEVTQTPSHQVTQMGQEVILRCVPISNHLYFYWYRQILGQKVEFLVSFYNNEISEKSEIFDDQFSVERPDGSNFTLKIRSTKLEDSAMYFCASGTSLSNEQFFGPGTRLTVL.